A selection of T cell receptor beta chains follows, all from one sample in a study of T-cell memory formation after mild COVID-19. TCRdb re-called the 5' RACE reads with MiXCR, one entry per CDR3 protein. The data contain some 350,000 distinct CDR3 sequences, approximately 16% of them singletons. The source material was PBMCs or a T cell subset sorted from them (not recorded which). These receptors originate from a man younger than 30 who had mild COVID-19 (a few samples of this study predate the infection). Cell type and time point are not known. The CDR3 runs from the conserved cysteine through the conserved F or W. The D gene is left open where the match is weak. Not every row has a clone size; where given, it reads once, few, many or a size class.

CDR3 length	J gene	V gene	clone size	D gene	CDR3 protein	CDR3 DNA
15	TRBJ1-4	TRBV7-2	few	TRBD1	CASSSGTASGEKLFF	TGTGCCAGCAGCTCCGGGACAGCAAGTGGTGAAAAACTGTTTTTT
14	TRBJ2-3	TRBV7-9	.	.	CASSLSSPTDTQYF	TGTGCCAGCAGCTTAAGCAGCCCCACAGATACGCAGTATTTT
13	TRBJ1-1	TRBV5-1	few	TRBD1	CASSEDQGARAFF	TGCGCCAGCAGCGAGGATCAGGGGGCGAGAGCTTTCTTT
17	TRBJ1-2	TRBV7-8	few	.	CASSSRDYGVTPYGYTF	TGTGCCAGCAGCTCTCGGGATTACGGCGTCACTCCTTATGGCTACACCTTC
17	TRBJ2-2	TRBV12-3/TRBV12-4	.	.	CASSTLWAPLNTGELFF	TGTGCCAGCAGTACCCTGTGGGCTCCTTTGAACACCGGGGAGCTGTTTTTT
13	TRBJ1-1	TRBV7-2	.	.	CASSPTRHTEAFF	TGTGCCAGCAGCCCCACTAGGCACACTGAAGCTTTCTTT
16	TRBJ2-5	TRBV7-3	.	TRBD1	CASSLMGQGGQETQYF	TGTGCCAGCAGCTTAATGGGACAGGGAGGTCAAGAGACCCAGTACTTC
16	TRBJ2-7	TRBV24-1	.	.	CATSDFDRGQQYEQYF	TGTGCCACCAGTGATTTTGACCGGGGGCAACAGTACGAGCAGTACTTC
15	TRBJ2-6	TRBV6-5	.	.	CASTPGVPGANVLTF	TGTGCCAGCACCCCGGGGGTGCCTGGGGCCAACGTCCTGACTTTC
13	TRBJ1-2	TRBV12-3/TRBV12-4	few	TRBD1	CASRLTGDYGYTF	TGTGCCAGCAGGCTGACAGGGGACTATGGCTACACCTTC
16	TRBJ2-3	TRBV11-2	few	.	CASSLGPGYSTDTQYF	TGTGCCAGCAGCTTAGGCCCCGGCTATAGCACAGATACGCAGTATTTT
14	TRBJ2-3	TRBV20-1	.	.	CSAGGDENTDTQYF	TGCAGTGCAGGCGGGGACGAGAACACAGATACGCAGTATTTT
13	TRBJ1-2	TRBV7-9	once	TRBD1	CASSRDRERGYTF	TGTGCCAGCAGCCGGGACAGGGAAAGGGGCTACACCTTC
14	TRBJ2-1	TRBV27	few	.	CASRMLSSYNEQFF	TGTGCCAGCCGGATGCTAAGCTCCTACAATGAGCAGTTCTTC
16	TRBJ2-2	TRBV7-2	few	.	CASSLDARGGTGELFF	TGTGCCAGCAGCTTAGACGCCCGTGGTGGCACCGGGGAGCTGTTTTTT
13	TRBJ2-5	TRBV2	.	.	CASSSENQETQYF	TGTGCCAGCAGTTCGGAGAACCAAGAGACCCAGTACTTC
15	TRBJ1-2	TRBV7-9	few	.	CASSLDVRVGYGYTF	TGTGCCAGCAGCTTAGATGTCAGGGTGGGCTATGGCTACACCTTC
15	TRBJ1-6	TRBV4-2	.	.	CASSQGGRVYSPLHF	TGTGCCAGCAGCCAAGGGGGGAGGGTTTATTCACCCCTCCACTTT
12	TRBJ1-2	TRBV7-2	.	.	CASSFYREAYTF	TGTGCCAGCAGCTTTTACAGGGAAGCCTACACCTTC
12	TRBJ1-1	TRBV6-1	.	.	CAAYLGGFKAFF	TGTGCCGCCTACCTGGGGGGCTTCAAGGCTTTCTTT
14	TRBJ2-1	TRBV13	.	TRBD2	CASGAGVSYNEQFF	TGTGCCAGCGGGGCGGGGGTTTCCTACAATGAGCAGTTCTTC
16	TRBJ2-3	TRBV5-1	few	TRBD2	CASSRGGLAGTDTQYF	TGCGCCAGCAGCCGGGGGGGGCTAGCGGGCACAGATACGCAGTATTTT
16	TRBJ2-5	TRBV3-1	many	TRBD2	CASSPSLAGLQETQYF	TGTGCCAGCAGCCCCAGCCTAGCGGGGCTCCAAGAGACCCAGTACTTC
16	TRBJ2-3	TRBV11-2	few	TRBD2	CASLPLLAASTDTQYF	TGTGCCAGCCTTCCTCTTCTAGCGGCTAGCACAGATACGCAGTATTTT
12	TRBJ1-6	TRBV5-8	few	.	CASSFRGSPLHF	TGTGCCAGCAGCTTTAGGGGTTCACCCCTCCACTTT
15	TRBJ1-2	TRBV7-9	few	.	CASSWRRTENYGYTF	TGTGCCAGCAGCTGGCGGAGGACAGAAAACTATGGCTACACCTTC
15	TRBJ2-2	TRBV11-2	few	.	CASTPPGRTTGELFF	TGTGCCAGCACCCCTCCGGGGCGGACGACCGGGGAGCTGTTTTTT
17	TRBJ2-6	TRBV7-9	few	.	CASSGVGHASGANVLTF	TGTGCCAGCAGCGGAGTGGGACACGCCTCTGGGGCCAACGTCCTGACTTTC
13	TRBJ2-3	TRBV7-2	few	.	CASSSIVTDTQYF	TGTGCCAGCAGCTCGATCGTCACAGATACGCAGTATTTT
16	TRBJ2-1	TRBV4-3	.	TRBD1	CASSQEGTGTYNEQFF	TGCGCCAGCAGCCAAGAGGGGACAGGGACCTACAATGAGCAGTTCTTC
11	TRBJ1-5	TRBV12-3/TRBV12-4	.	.	CASSLGRAQHF	TGTGCCAGCAGTTTGGGCCGGGCCCAGCATTTT
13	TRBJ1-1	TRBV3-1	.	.	CASSQAPTPEAFF	TGTGCCAGCAGCCAAGCTCCGACCCCTGAAGCTTTCTTT
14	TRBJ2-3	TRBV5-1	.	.	CASSLRPGTDTQYF	TGCGCCAGCAGCTTGCGGCCAGGGACAGATACGCAGTATTTT
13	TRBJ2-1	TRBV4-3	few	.	CASSQVESNEQFF	TGCGCCAGCAGCCAAGTCGAATCCAATGAGCAGTTCTTC
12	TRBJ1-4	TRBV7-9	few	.	CASSPAGVKLFF	TGTGCCAGCAGCCCAGCGGGTGTAAAACTGTTTTTT
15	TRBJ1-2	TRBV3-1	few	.	CASSQGKGSTYGYTF	TGTGCCAGCAGCCAAGGAAAGGGGTCCACCTATGGCTACACCTTC
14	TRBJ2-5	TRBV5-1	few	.	CASSLVGVQETQYF	TGCGCCAGCAGCTTGGTCGGGGTCCAAGAGACCCAGTACTTC
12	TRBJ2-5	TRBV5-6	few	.	CASSMVGETQYF	TGTGCCAGCAGCATGGTCGGGGAGACCCAGTACTTC
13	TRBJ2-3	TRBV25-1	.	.	CASSLQTPDTQYF	TGTGCCAGCAGTCTCCAGACCCCAGATACGCAGTATTTT
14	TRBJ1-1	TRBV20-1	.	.	CSARDPRGNTEAFF	TGCAGTGCTAGAGATCCCCGGGGGAACACTGAAGCTTTCTTT